This T cell receptor beta chain was found in a study of blood T cell repertoires in COVID-19. Followed longitudinally, the Seattle patients had been enrolled during active infection. This table comes from immunoSEQ multiplex PCR, and its TCRdb copy is limited to in-frame clones, with some not included. Among about 270,000 clones listed, less than 90% were seen once. The CDR3 loop spans 12 amino acids. Germline-derived CDR1 and CDR2 are SGHRS and YFSETQ. With 4 bases removed from V and 4 bases from J, the gap between germline ends came to 9 bases. The chain combines TRBV5-1 with TRBJ2-7; the D gene is possibly TRBD2 (6 bases). Sequencing input: peripheral blood. This receptor was obtained from a woman in her 70s with COVID-19, enrolled during active disease. The chain's CDR3 is CASSTGTYEQYF. CDR3 DNA sequence: TGCGCCAGCAGCACCGGGACTTACGAGCAGTACTTC.